These 14 T cell receptor beta chains were all obtained from the same sample, sequenced in a study of blood T cell repertoires in COVID-19 (dated by TCRdb to about 2020). The receptor library was made with the immunoSEQ multiplex PCR assay. In its TCRdb copy, this immuneACCESS table keeps in-frame sequences only and misses some clones. Where compared with another copy, unresolved V genes explain less than half of these, and the others have no known cause. The sample table records roughly 150,000 clones; about four fifths of these occur just once. The ten largest make up approximately 9.9% of the sample. Sample: peripheral blood. The receptor source for this set is a man in his sixties with active or convalescent COVID-19.

The chain joins TRBV28 to TRBJ2-7; TRBD2 agrees at 10 bases. V shed 4 bases and J 4 bases; nucleotides not matched to a gene: 10. The CDR3 extends over 16 amino acids. Germline V gene lookup returns CDR1 MDHEN and CDR2 SYDVKM. The CDR3 loop reads CASSSSAGGVLYEQYF. DNA of the CDR3: TGTGCCAGCAGTTCCTCAGCGGGAGGGGTTTTGTACGAGCAGTACTTC.

V is TRBV2 and J is TRBJ1-3; unclear D gene. The CDR3 runs 15 residues. The ends were cut back, 6 bases at V and 4 bases at J, with 16 bases in the middle. Germline CDR1 is SNHLY and CDR2 is FYNNEI. CDR3 in amino acids: CASRGSGGGGNTIYF. In nucleotides, the CDR3 is TGTGCCAGCAGGGGTTCAGGCGGCGGGGGAAACACCATATATTTT.

The V gene is TRBV11-3, the J gene TRBJ1-5, with D perhaps TRBD1 (5 bases). V gave up 1 base and J gave up 7 bases, with 8 bases separating them. There are 13 residues in the CDR3. The germline gives CDR1 SGHNT, CDR2 YENEEA. In nucleotides, the CDR3 is TGTGCCAGCAGCTTAGTAGGGGAACAGCCCCAGCATTTT. Translated, it gives CASSLVGEQPQHF.

This chain joins TRBV12-3 or TRBV12-4 and TRBJ2-3; D gene unclear. The CDR3 is made up of 11 amino acids. Trimming left V 8 bases short and J 3 bases short, with 6 bases between. This CDR3 is CASRRTDTQYF. CDR3 DNA sequence: TGTGCCAGCCGCAGAACAGATACGCAGTATTTT.

The rearrangement joins TRBV28 to TRBJ2-7; 8 bases fit TRBD2. Looked up from germline, CDR1 is MDHEN and CDR2 is SYDVKM. This CDR3 is 16 amino acids long. Trimming at V came to 7 bases and at J to 0 bases, leaving 11 bases not matched to a gene. The CDR3 region is CASTPGGTRTSYEQYF. In nucleotides, the CDR3 is TGTGCCAGCACCCCAGGAGGGACTAGAACCTCCTACGAGCAGTACTTC.

The CDR3 reads CASSLAGGGGPQETQYF. CDR3 DNA: TGCGCCAGCAGCTTGGCCGGCGGCGGGGGCCCCCAAGAGACCCAGTACTTC. The genes are TRBV5-1 and TRBJ2-5; possibly TRBD2 for D (7 bases). CDR3 length equals 17 residues. Germline CDR1 and CDR2: SGHRS and YFSETQ. Trimming cost V 0 bases and J 1 base, with 16 bases left between them.

This clone occurred once. CDR3 DNA: TGTGCCAGCTCACCAATTACGAGCGGAACCTACGAGCAGTACTTC. Translating it yields CASSPITSGTYEQYF. The chain couples TRBV18 to TRBJ2-7; possibly TRBD2 for D (5 bases). Germline values: CDR1 KGHSH, CDR2 LQKENI. With 2 bases removed from V and 2 bases from J, the gap between germline ends came to 13 bases. The CDR3 loop spans 15 amino acids.

The gene calls are TRBV28 and TRBJ2-3; 9 bases match TRBD1. J was trimmed by 2 bases and V by 3 bases; bases with no gene match: 18. The germline CDR1 and CDR2 sequences are MDHEN and SYDVKM. The CDR3 sequence is 20 residues long. CDR3 loop: CASSFQRQGGRVRDTDTQYF. CDR3 sequence (DNA): TGTGCCAGCAGTTTCCAAAGACAGGGGGGCCGAGTACGAGACACAGATACGCAGTATTTT.

The V gene is TRBV12-5, the J gene TRBJ1-2; 8 bases map to TRBD1. CDR3 length: 18 residues. The V gene's germline CDR1 is LGHNT and CDR2 FRNRAP. J was trimmed by 4 bases and V by 1 base; bases with no gene match: 14. The CDR3 loop is CASGLAPGTRGQIYGYTF. In DNA, the CDR3 is TGTGCTAGTGGTTTGGCGCCGGGAACCAGGGGGCAGATCTATGGCTACACCTTC.

V gene TRBV2 combines with J gene TRBJ1-1; 9 bases fit TRBD1. CDR3 length: 14 amino acids. V was clipped by 7 bases and J by 4 bases; unmatched bases: 7. CDR1 and CDR2 from the germline V gene are SNHLY and FYNNEI. Here the CDR3 reads CASTTGTGRTEAFF. In DNA, the CDR3 is TGTGCCAGCACCACGGGGACAGGGCGCACTGAAGCTTTCTTT. The variable domain in full, completed from reference TRBV2 and TRBJ1-1, reads EPEVTQTPSHQVTQMGQEVILRCVPISNHLYFYWYRQILGQKVEFLVSFYNNEISEKSEIFDDQFSVERPDGSNFTLKIRSTKLEDSAMYFCASTTGTGRTEAFFGQGTRLTVV.

There are a few counts of this clone. CDR3 sequence reads: CASSFQGRGGYTF. The CDR3 DNA is TGTGCCAGCAGTTTCCAGGGCAGGGGGGGCTACACCTTC. The V and J genes are TRBV27 and TRBJ1-2; TRBD1 matches at 7 bases. V gave up 3 bases and J gave up 8 bases; unmatched junction bases: 6. The CDR3 sequence is 13 residues long. Germline V lookup: CDR1 MNHEY, CDR2 SMNVEV (reference sequence).

The CDR3 coding sequence is TGTGCCAGCTCAGCTGACAGCGTTCGGTACGAGCAGTACTTC. It translates to CASSADSVRYEQYF. The V gene is TRBV18, the J gene TRBJ2-7; D perhaps matches TRBD1 (5 bases). The V end was cut by 5 bases, the J end by 4 bases, with 15 bases between. The CDR3 spans 14 residues. Germline assignment: CDR1 KGHSH and CDR2 LQKENI.

The genes are TRBV24-1 and TRBJ1-5; the D gene is possibly TRBD1 (5 bases). CDR1 and CDR2 from the germline V gene are KGHDR and SFDVKD. V gave up 3 bases and J gave up 3 bases, with 14 bases separating them. The CDR3 loop spans 16 amino acids. This CDR3 reads CATSDRGQLFNQPQHF. CDR3 sequence (DNA): TGTGCCACCAGTGATAGGGGCCAGCTATTCAATCAGCCCCAGCATTTT.

This chain links TRBV2 with TRBJ2-1; the D gene is possibly TRBD2 (6 bases). The CDR3 runs 15 residues. Trimming left V 9 bases short and J 8 bases short, with 23 bases between. Looked up from germline, CDR1 is SNHLY and CDR2 is FYNNEI. CDR3 DNA: TGTGCCAGTAGGGGTTGGGGGGACGAGGTAGATGAGCAGTTCTTC. This sequence encodes CASRGWGDEVDEQFF.